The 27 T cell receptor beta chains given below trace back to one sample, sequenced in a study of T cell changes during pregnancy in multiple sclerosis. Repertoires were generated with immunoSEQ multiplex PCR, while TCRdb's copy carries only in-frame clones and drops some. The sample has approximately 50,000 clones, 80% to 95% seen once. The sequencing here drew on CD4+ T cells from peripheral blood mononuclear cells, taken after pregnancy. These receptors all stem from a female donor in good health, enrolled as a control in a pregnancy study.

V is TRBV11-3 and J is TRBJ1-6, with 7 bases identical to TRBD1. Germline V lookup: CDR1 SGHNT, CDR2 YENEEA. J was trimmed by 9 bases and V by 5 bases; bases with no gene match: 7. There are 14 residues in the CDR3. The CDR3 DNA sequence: TGTGCCAGCAGCCCCCACCCAGGGGGTTCACCCCTCCACTTT. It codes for CASSPHPGGSPLHF.

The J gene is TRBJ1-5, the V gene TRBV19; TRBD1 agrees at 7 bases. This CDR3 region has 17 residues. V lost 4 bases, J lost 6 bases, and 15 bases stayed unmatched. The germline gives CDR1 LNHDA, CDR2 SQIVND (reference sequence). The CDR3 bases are TGTGCCAGTAGTACACATAGACAGGGAAGCACCGCTCAGCCCCAGCATTTT. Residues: CASSTHRQGSTAQPQHF. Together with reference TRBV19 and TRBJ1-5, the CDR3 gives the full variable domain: DGGITQSPKYLFRKEGQNVTLSCEQNLNHDAMYWYRQDPGQGLRLIYYSQIVNDFQKGDIAEGYSVSREKKESFPLTVTSAQKNPTAFYLCASSTHRQGSTAQPQHFGDGTRLSIL.

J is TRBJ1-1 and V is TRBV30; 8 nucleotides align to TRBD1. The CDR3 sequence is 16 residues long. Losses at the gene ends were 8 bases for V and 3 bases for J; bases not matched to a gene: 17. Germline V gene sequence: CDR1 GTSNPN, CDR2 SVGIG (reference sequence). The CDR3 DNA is TGTGCCCGAACAGGAGGACAGGGCGGTCTGGACACTGAAGCTTTCTTT. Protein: CARTGGQGGLDTEAFF. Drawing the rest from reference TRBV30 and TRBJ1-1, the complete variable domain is SQTIHQWPATLVQPVGSPLSLECTVEGTSNPNLYWYRQAAGRGLQLLFYSVGIGQISSEVPQNLSASRPQDRQFILSSKKLLLSDSGFYLCARTGGQGGLDTEAFFGQGTRLTVV.

CDR3: CASSLYGGSDTEAFF. The CDR3 DNA sequence: TGTGCCAGCTCGCTTTACGGGGGGTCGGACACTGAAGCTTTCTTT. This chain links TRBV18 with TRBJ1-1, with a possible D match to TRBD1 (5 bases). CDR1 KGHSH and CDR2 LQKENI come from the germline V gene. The V end was cut by 6 bases, the J end by 3 bases, with 17 bases between. This CDR3 spans 15 amino acids.

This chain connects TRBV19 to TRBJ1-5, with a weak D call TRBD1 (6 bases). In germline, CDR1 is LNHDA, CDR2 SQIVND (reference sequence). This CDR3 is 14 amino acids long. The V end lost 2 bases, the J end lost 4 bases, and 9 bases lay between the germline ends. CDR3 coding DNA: TGTGCCAGTAGTATACAGGGGAATAATCAGCCCCAGCATTTT. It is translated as CASSIQGNNQPQHF. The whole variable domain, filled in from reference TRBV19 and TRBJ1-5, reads DGGITQSPKYLFRKEGQNVTLSCEQNLNHDAMYWYRQDPGQGLRLIYYSQIVNDFQKGDIAEGYSVSREKKESFPLTVTSAQKNPTAFYLCASSIQGNNQPQHFGDGTRLSIL.

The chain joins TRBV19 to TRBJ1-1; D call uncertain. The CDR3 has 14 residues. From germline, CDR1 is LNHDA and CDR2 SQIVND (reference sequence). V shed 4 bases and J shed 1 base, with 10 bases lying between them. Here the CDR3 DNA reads TGTGCCAGTAGTAGCCTACCGGGGAACACTGAAGCTTTCTTT. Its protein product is CASSSLPGNTEAFF. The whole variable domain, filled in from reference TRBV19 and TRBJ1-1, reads DGGITQSPKYLFRKEGQNVTLSCEQNLNHDAMYWYRQDPGQGLRLIYYSQIVNDFQKGDIAEGYSVSREKKESFPLTVTSAQKNPTAFYLCASSSLPGNTEAFFGQGTRLTVV.

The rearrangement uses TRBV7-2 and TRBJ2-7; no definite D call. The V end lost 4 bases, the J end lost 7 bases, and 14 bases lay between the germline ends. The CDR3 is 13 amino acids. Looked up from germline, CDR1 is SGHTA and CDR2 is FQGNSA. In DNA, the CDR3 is TGTGCCAGCAGCTCCCGGGTCCCTCGGGAGCAGTACTTC. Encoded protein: CASSSRVPREQYF.

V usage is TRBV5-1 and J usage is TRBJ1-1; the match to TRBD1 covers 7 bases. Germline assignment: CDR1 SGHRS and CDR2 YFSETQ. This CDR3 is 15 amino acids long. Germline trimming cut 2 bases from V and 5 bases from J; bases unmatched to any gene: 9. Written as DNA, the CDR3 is TGCGCCAGCAGCTTCACAGGGGTTGGAGGGACTGAAGCTTTCTTT. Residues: CASSFTGVGGTEAFF.

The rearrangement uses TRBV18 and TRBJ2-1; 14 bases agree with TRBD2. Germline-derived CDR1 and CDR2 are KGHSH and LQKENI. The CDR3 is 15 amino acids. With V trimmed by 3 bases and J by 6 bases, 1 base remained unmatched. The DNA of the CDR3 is TGTGCCAGCTCACCGACTAGCGGGAGGGGCAATGAGCAGTTCTTC. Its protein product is CASSPTSGRGNEQFF.

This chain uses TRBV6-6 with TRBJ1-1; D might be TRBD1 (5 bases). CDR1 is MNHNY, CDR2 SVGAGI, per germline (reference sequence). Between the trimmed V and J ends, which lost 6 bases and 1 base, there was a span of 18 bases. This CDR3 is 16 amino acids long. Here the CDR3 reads CASRPGTPSWNTEAFF. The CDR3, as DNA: TGTGCCAGCAGGCCCGGGACTCCCTCGTGGAACACTGAAGCTTTCTTT.

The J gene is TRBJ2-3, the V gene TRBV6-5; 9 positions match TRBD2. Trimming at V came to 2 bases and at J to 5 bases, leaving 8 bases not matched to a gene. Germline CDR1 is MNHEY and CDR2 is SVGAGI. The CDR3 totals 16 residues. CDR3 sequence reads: CASSYLRGRGGDTQYF. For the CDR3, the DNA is TGTGCCAGCAGTTACCTCCGCGGGAGGGGTGGAGATACGCAGTATTTT.

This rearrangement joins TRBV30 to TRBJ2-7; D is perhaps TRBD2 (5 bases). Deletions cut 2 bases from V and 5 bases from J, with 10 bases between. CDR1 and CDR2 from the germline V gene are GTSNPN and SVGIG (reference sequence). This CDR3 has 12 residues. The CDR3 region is CAWSPSLNEQYF. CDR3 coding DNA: TGTGCCTGGAGTCCTAGCTTGAACGAGCAGTACTTC.

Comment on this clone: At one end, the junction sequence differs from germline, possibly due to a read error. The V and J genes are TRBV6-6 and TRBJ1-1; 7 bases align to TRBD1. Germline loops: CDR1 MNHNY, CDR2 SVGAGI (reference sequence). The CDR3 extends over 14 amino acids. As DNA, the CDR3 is TGTACCAGCAGTTTGAACAGGGGAAACACTGAAGCTTTCTTT. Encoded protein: CTSSLNRGNTEAFF.

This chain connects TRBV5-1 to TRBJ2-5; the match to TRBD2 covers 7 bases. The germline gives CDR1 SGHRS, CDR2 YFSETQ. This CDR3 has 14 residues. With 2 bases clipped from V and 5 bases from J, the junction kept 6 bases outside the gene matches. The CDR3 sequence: CASSFVGGGETQYF. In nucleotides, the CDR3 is TGCGCCAGCAGCTTTGTCGGGGGAGGGGAGACCCAGTACTTC. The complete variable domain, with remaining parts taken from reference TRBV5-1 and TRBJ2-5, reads KAGVTQTPRYLIKTRGQQVTLSCSPISGHRSVSWYQQTPGQGLQFLFEYFSETQRNKGNFPGRFSGRQFSNSRSEMNVSTLELGDSALYLCASSFVGGGETQYFGPGTRLLVL.

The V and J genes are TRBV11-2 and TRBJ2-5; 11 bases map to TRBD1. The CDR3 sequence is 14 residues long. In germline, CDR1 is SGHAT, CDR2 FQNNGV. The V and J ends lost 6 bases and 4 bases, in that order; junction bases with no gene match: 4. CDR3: CASRLGTGGETQYF. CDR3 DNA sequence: TGTGCCAGCAGGCTGGGGACAGGGGGAGAGACCCAGTACTTC.

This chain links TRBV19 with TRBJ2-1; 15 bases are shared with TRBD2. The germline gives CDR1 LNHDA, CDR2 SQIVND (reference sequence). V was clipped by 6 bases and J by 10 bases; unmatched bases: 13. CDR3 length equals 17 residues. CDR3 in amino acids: CASRRTSGRAGPREQFF. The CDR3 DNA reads TGTGCCAGTAGGAGGACTAGCGGGAGGGCCGGTCCCAGGGAGCAGTTCTTC.

The CDR3 reads CASSPRWGERGGLFF. The CDR3 DNA reads as TGCGCCAGCAGCCCGAGGTGGGGGGAAAGGGGTGGACTGTTTTTT. The chain couples TRBV5-1 to TRBJ1-4; D is perhaps TRBD1 (5 bases). Germline values: CDR1 SGHRS, CDR2 YFSETQ. The CDR3 extends over 15 amino acids. V was clipped by 4 bases and J by 13 bases, with 23 bases between them.

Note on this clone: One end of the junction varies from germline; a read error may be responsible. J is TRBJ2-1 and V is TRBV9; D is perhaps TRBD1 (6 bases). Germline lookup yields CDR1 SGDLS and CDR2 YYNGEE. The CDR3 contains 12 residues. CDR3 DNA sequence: TGTGCCAGCAGCGTATTCAGGGGCCCTATAATCTTC. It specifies CASSVFRGPIIF. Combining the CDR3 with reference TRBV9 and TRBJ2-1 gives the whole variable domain DSGVTQTPKHLITATGQRVTLRCSPRSGDLSVYWYQQSLDQGLQFLIQYYNGEERAKGNILERFSAQQFPDLHSELNLSSLELGDSALYFCASSVFRGPIIFGPGTRLTVL.

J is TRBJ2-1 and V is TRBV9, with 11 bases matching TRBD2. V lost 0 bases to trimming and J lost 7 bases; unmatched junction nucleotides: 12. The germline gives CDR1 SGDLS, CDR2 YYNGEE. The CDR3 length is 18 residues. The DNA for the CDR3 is TGTGCCAGCAGCGTAGAAACTAGCGGGAGATGGAGGGAAAATGAGCAGTTCTTC. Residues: CASSVETSGRWRENEQFF.

The CDR3 DNA reads as TGTGCCAGCAGATTACGGACAGCCATCAATCAGCCCCAGCATTTT. This translates into CASRLRTAINQPQHF. V gene TRBV2 combines with J gene TRBJ1-5, with D tentatively TRBD1 (6 bases). V was cut by 6 bases and J by 3 bases, with 15 bases left in between. Germline CDR1 and CDR2: SNHLY and FYNNEI. CDR3 length: 15 amino acids.

The CDR3 DNA is TGTGCCAGCAGCACTGAATTCAGGGGGGACAGGGAACACGAGCAGTACTTC. Protein sequence: CASSTEFRGDREHEQYF. The chain employs TRBV21-1 and TRBJ2-7; no DNA check was done on the table's D call, TRBD1. TRBV21-1 is an annotated pseudogene. This CDR3 has 17 residues.

The CDR3 protein is CASSLALAGGPGGETQYF. The CDR3 region has the DNA TGCGCCAGCAGCTTGGCCCTGGCGGGGGGGCCAGGTGGAGAGACCCAGTACTTC. The chain couples TRBV5-1 to TRBJ2-5; the match to TRBD2 covers 9 bases. Germline CDR1 SGHRS, CDR2 YFSETQ. V dropped 0 bases and J dropped 4; count of bases not matched to a gene: 13. The CDR3 spans 18 residues.

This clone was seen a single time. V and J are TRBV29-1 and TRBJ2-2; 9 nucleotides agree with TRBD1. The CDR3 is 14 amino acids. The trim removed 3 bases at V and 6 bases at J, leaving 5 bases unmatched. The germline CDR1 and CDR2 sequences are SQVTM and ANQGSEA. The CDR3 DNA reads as TGCAGCGTTGAGACAGGGGGAAGGGCCGGGGAGCTGTTTTTT. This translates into CSVETGGRAGELFF.

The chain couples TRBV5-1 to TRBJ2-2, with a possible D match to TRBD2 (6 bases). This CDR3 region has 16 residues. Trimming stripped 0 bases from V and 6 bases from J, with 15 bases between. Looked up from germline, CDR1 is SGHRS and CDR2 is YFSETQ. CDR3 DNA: TGCGCCAGCAGCTTGGAGGTTGGGAGGAGGGCCGGGGAGCTGTTTTTT. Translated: CASSLEVGRRAGELFF.

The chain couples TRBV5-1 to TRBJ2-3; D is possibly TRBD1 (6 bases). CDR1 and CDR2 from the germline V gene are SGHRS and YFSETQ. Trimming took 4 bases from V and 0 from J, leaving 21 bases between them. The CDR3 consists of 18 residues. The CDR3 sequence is CASSPHPNRALSTDTQYF. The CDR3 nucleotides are TGCGCCAGCAGCCCGCACCCTAACAGGGCTCTGAGCACAGATACGCAGTATTTT. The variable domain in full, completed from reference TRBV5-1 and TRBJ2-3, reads KAGVTQTPRYLIKTRGQQVTLSCSPISGHRSVSWYQQTPGQGLQFLFEYFSETQRNKGNFPGRFSGRQFSNSRSEMNVSTLELGDSALYLCASSPHPNRALSTDTQYFGPGTRLTVL.

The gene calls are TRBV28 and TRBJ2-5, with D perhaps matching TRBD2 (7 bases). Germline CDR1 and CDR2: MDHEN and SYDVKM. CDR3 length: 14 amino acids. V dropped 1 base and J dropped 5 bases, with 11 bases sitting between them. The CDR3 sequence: CASSLLGGLETQYF. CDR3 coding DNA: TGTGCCAGCAGTTTATTGGGGGGGCTGGAGACCCAGTACTTC.

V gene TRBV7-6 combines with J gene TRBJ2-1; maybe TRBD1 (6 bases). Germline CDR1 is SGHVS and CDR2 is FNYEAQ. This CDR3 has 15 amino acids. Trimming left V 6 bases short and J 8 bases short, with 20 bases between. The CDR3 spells CASSYPRQGFDEQFF. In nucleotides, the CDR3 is TGTGCCAGCAGTTACCCAAGGCAGGGGTTCGATGAGCAGTTCTTC.